The rows below give T cell receptor beta chains drawn from one sample of a study of monozygotic twins with inflammatory bowel disease. TCRdb reprocessed the 5' RACE reads, with one entry per CDR3 protein and no DNA. The listing contains some 200,000 distinct CDR3 sequences. Material for sequencing was blood. The receptors derive from a human donor with ulcerative colitis or Crohn's disease, or a healthy co-twin of an affected twin (not recorded which). The CDR3 runs from the conserved cysteine through the conserved F or W.

V: TRBV2; J: TRBJ1-4; CDR3: CASKRERVANEKLFF
V: TRBV5-1; J: TRBJ2-5; CDR3: CASSRTGMGQETQYF
V: TRBV20-1; J: TRBJ2-1; CDR3: CSARPLSYNEQFF
V: TRBV29-1; J: TRBJ1-2; CDR3: CSVPQGQRNYGYTF
V: TRBV6-2/TRBV6-3; J: TRBJ1-5; CDR3: CASSARTPQPQHF
V: TRBV7-3; J: TRBJ1-1; CDR3: CASSSTQGTEAFF
V: TRBV5-1; J: TRBJ2-7; CDR3: CASSYSQTSGGASYEQYF
V: TRBV20-1; J: TRBJ1-4; CDR3: CSAAGPTNEKLFF
V: TRBV6-5; J: TRBJ2-1; CDR3: CASRTADGTQQFF
V: TRBV12-3/TRBV12-4; J: TRBJ2-7; CDR3: CASSFGGGDEQYF
V: TRBV12-5; J: TRBJ2-7; CDR3: CASVWGGTPYEQYF
V: TRBV28; J: TRBJ1-1; CDR3: CASSLTTGEAFF
V: TRBV3-1; J: TRBJ1-1; CDR3: CASSMTANTEAFF
V: TRBV5-1; J: TRBJ1-2; CDR3: CASSPFTLEGDYTF
V: TRBV7-3; J: TRBJ2-4; CDR3: CASSSDRGRETIQYF
V: TRBV10-3; J: TRBJ1-1; CDR3: CAISVTGGGEAFF
V: TRBV5-5; J: TRBJ1-4; CDR3: CASSPGESNEKLFF
V: TRBV29-1; J: TRBJ2-3; CDR3: CSAPTTSGRTDTQYF
V: TRBV10-3; J: TRBJ2-2; CDR3: CAIKDQGVGELFF
V: TRBV12-3/TRBV12-4; J: TRBJ2-5; CDR3: CASSPGTGVQETQYF
V: TRBV29-1; J: TRBJ2-3; CDR3: CSVGLAASTDTQYF
V: TRBV19; J: TRBJ1-6; CDR3: CASRSVRDNSPLHF
V: TRBV7-6; J: TRBJ2-7; CDR3: CASSSYPGRAYEQYF
V: TRBV24-1; J: TRBJ2-3; CDR3: CATSDPSSDTQYF
V: TRBV12-3/TRBV12-4; J: TRBJ2-1; CDR3: CASSLSSRDEQFF
V: TRBV5-1; J: TRBJ1-2; CDR3: CASSAENYGYTF
V: TRBV4-1; J: TRBJ1-2; CDR3: CASSLTEGQKRYGYTF
V: TRBV6-4; J: TRBJ2-5; CDR3: CASSPTSGGTETQYF
V: TRBV7-3; J: TRBJ2-2; CDR3: CASSLSVRSGELFF